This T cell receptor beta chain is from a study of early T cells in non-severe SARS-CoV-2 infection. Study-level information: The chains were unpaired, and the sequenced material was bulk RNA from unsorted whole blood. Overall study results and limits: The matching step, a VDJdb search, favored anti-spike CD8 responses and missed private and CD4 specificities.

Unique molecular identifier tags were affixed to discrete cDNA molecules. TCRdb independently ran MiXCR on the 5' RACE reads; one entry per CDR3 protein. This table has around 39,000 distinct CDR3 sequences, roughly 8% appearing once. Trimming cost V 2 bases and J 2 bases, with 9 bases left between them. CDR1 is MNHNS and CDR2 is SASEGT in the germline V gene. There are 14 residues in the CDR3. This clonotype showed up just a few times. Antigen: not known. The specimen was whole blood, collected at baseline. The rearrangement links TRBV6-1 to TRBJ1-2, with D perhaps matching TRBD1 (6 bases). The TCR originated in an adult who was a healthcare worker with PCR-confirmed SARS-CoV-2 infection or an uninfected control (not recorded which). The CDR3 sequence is CASSERGQNYGYTF. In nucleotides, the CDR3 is TGTGCCAGCAGTGAAAGGGGACAAAACTATGGCTACACCTTC.